These 13 T cell receptor beta chains were all obtained from the same sample, sequenced in a study of blood T cell repertoires in COVID-19. The method was immunoSEQ multiplex PCR; TCRdb's version includes in-frame clones alone and lacks a portion of them. In the table there are about 55,000 clones, 85% of which are singletons. The sequenced sample consisted of peripheral blood. The source of these receptors is a human donor in a cohort sampled during active COVID-19.

V and J are TRBV6-5 and TRBJ2-1, with a tentative D call TRBD2 (6 bases). CDR1 is MNHEY, CDR2 SVGAGI, per germline. The CDR3 runs 15 residues. V was clipped by 1 base and J by 6 bases, with 13 bases between them. CDR3 DNA sequence: TGTGCCAGCAGTTACTTCGCGGGGATAAGCAATGAGCAGTTCTTC. Translation: CASSYFAGISNEQFF.

The chain uses TRBV6-6 and TRBJ1-5; D is unresolved. The germline V gene encodes CDR1 MNHNY and CDR2 SVGAGI (reference sequence). This CDR3 has 13 residues. V lost 5 bases, J lost 5 bases, and 10 bases lay in between. The DNA of the CDR3 is TGTGCCAGCAGTCCGGGATCGTATCAGCCCCAGCATTTT. This codes for CASSPGSYQPQHF.

The V gene is TRBV27, the J gene TRBJ2-1; 8 nucleotides agree with TRBD2. CDR3 size: 14 residues. The germline V gene encodes CDR1 MNHEY and CDR2 SMNVEV (reference sequence). This chain's CDR3 is CAVSRGGSYNEQFF. CDR3 in DNA: TGTGCAGTTTCCCGGGGGGGCTCCTACAATGAGCAGTTCTTC.

The chain combines TRBV11-2 with TRBJ2-5, with D perhaps TRBD2 (5 bases). Between the trimmed V and J ends, which lost 5 bases and 5 bases, there was a span of 21 bases. CDR3 length: 16 amino acids. The germline CDR1 and CDR2 sequences are SGHAT and FQNNGV. In DNA form, the CDR3 reads TGTGCCAGCAGCACCCGGGGTGGGGTCAAAGGCGAGACCCAGTACTTC. The encoded protein is CASSTRGGVKGETQYF.

The chain combines TRBV28 with TRBJ2-7; D is possibly TRBD2 (6 bases). The CDR3 has 12 amino acids. The V end was cut by 8 bases, the J end by 7 bases, with 15 bases between. Germline lookup yields CDR1 MDHEN and CDR2 SYDVKM. As DNA, the CDR3 is TGTGCCAGCGGTAGGCTTGGGGGGGAGCAGTACTTC. Translated, it gives CASGRLGGEQYF.

The chain joins TRBV10-1 to TRBJ2-2, with 9 bases fitting TRBD2. Per the germline V gene, CDR1 is WNHNN and CDR2 is SYGVQD (reference sequence). The CDR3 runs 15 residues. V gave up 5 bases and J gave up 2 bases; unmatched junction bases: 3. Here the CDR3 DNA reads TGCGCCAGCAGTCGACTAGCGGAAAACACCGGGGAGCTGTTTTTT. Translated, it gives CASSRLAENTGELFF.

The rearrangement links TRBV6-5 to TRBJ2-3; D may be TRBD1 (5 bases). CDR1 is MNHEY, CDR2 SVGAGI, per germline. There are 14 residues in the CDR3. V was clipped by 7 bases and J by 2 bases, with 13 bases between them. Here the CDR3 reads CASTRTDITDTQYF. DNA for the CDR3: TGTGCCAGCACGAGGACGGACATCACAGATACGCAGTATTTT.

The V and J genes are TRBV4-1 and TRBJ2-2; 9 positions match TRBD1. The CDR3 has 16 amino acids. V lost 4 bases and J lost 1; bases outside the gene matches: 4. The germline V gene encodes CDR1 MGHRA and CDR2 YSYEKL. The CDR3 spells CASSPLGQGNTGELFF. DNA for the CDR3: TGCGCCAGCAGCCCACTGGGACAGGGGAACACCGGGGAGCTGTTTTTT.

This chain connects TRBV5-4 to TRBJ2-3, with unresolved D. The CDR3 runs 13 residues. V gave up 7 bases and J gave up 5 bases, with 14 bases separating them. The V gene's germline CDR1 is SGHNT and CDR2 YYREEE (reference sequence). The CDR3 spells CASALDSKDTQYF. The CDR3 DNA follows: TGTGCCAGCGCACTTGATTCCAAAGATACGCAGTATTTT.

The chain recombines TRBV9 with TRBJ2-1; D ambiguous. CDR3 length: 14 residues. Germline V gene lookup returns CDR1 SGDLS and CDR2 YYNGEE. Between the trimmed V and J ends, which lost 0 bases and 7 bases, there was a span of 11 bases. The CDR3: CASSVALTFNEQFF. Written as DNA, the CDR3 is TGTGCCAGCAGCGTAGCTCTGACTTTTAATGAGCAGTTCTTC.

This chain uses TRBV4-1 with TRBJ2-7, with D maybe TRBD2 (5 bases). CDR3 length equals 16 residues. The germline V gene encodes CDR1 MGHRA and CDR2 YSYEKL. Trimming left V 4 bases short and J 0 bases short, with 16 bases between. CDR3 protein: CASSPFSDISSYEQYF. As DNA, the CDR3 is TGCGCCAGCAGCCCATTTAGCGACATCAGCTCCTACGAGCAGTACTTC.

The chain has TRBV5-1 and TRBJ1-3; 7 bases match TRBD1. V shed 5 bases and J 2 bases; nucleotides not matched to a gene: 4. The CDR3 is made up of 14 amino acids. CDR1 and CDR2 from the germline V gene are SGHRS and YFSETQ. The CDR3 DNA reads TGCGCCAGCAGTCAACAGGGGACTGGAAACACCATATATTTT. Translating it yields CASSQQGTGNTIYF.

The V call is TRBV5-1, the J call TRBJ2-1; 8 nucleotides match TRBD1. The germline V gene has CDR1 SGHRS and CDR2 YFSETQ. The CDR3 runs to 15 residues. V dropped 1 base and J dropped 4; count of bases not matched to a gene: 4. The CDR3 DNA reads TGCGCCAGCAGCTTGATGGACAGGGATTACAATGAGCAGTTCTTC. Translating it yields CASSLMDRDYNEQFF.